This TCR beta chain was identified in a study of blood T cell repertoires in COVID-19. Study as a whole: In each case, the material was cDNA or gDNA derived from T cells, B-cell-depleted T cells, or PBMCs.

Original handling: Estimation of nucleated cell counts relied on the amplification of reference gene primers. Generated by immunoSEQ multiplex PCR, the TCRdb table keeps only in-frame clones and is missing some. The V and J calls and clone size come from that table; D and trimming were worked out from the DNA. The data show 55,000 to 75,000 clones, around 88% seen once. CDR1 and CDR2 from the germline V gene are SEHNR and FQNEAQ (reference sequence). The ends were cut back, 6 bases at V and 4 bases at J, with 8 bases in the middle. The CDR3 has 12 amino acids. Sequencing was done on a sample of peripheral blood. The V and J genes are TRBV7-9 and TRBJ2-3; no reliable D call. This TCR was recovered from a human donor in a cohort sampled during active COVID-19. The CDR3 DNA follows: TGTGCCAGCAGTAATACTCCAGATACGCAGTATTTT. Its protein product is CASSNTPDTQYF. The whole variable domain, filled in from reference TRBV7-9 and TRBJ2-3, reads DTGVSQNPRHKITKRGQNVTFRCDPISEHNRLYWYRQTLGQGPEFLTYFQNEAQLEKSRLLSDRFSAERPKGSFSTLEIQRTEQGDSAMYLCASSNTPDTQYFGPGTRLTVL.